This entry features one T cell receptor (beta chain) sequence. This entry is derived from a study of tumor-infiltrating lymphocytes in oesophageal squamous cell carcinoma. Trimming took off 6 bases at V and 11 bases at J, with 22 bases between the two ends. This CDR3 is 14 amino acids long. Germline V lookup: CDR1 MNHNS, CDR2 SASEGT. Each CDR3 protein gets one entry after TCRdb re-called the PCR reads with MiXCR. The sample contains roughly 16,000 distinct CDR3 sequences, approximately 45% of which appear only once. The sample consisted of normal esophageal tissue next to the tumor. The sequence derives from a female donor with esophageal squamous cell carcinoma. This chain links TRBV6-1 with TRBJ2-5; TRBD2 might be the D (5 bases). The CDR3 sequence is CASRVEGSYNEQYF. The CDR3 DNA reads TGTGCCAGCAGGGTAGAGGGCTCCTACAATGAGCAGTACTTC.